This passage covers 29 T cell receptor beta chains from one sample sequenced in a study of post-analysis software for immune sequencing data. General study points: About five TRBV segments, including TRBV5-6, TRBV5-1 and TRBV20-1, were more frequent in patients than controls.

The authors incorporated unique molecular identifiers into the TCR beta cDNA libraries. TCRdb passed the PCR reads through MiXCR, listing each CDR3 protein once. The table includes around 200,000 distinct CDR3 sequences, approximately 28% detected once. For these receptors, no antigen is known. Sequencing was done on a sample of blood. These receptors were taken from a girl aged 2-17 years with multiple sclerosis.

This clonotype was seen at least ten times. This chain connects TRBV5-1 to TRBJ2-1; the D is unclear. This CDR3 comprises 14 residues. Germline CDR1 SGHRS, CDR2 YFSETQ. The V end was cut by 0 bases, the J end by 6 bases, with 10 bases between. CDR3 in amino acids: CASSLVGPGNEQFF. The CDR3 DNA follows: TGCGCCAGCAGCTTGGTTGGCCCGGGCAATGAGCAGTTCTTC.

This clonotype was detected only a few times. The CDR3 nucleotides are TGCAGTGCTAGAGAGGGCCTCGGACAGGGGGCGCGGGATGAAAAACTGTTTTTT. Translation gives CSAREGLGQGARDEKLFF. The chain joins TRBV20-1 to TRBJ1-4, with 11 bases fitting TRBD1. V shed 0 bases and J 6 bases; nucleotides not matched to a gene: 12. The CDR3 is made up of 18 amino acids. Germline assignment: CDR1 DFQATT and CDR2 SNEGSKA (reference sequence).

Remarks on this clonotype: The junction departs from the called germline gene at one end, perhaps through a read error. The chain recombines TRBV6-1 with TRBJ2-7; perhaps TRBD1 as D (5 bases). The CDR3 spans 14 residues. Germline V gene data show CDR1 as MNHNS and CDR2 as SASEGT. CDR3 sequence: CTSTPRARSYEQYF. CDR3 nucleotide sequence: TGTACCAGCACTCCCAGGGCCCGCAGCTACGAGCAGTACTTC.

This clonotype was recorded a few times. This chain uses TRBV7-9 with TRBJ2-1; TRBD2 agrees at 11 bases. Germline V gene sequence: CDR1 SEHNR, CDR2 FQNEAQ (reference sequence). The CDR3 is made up of 17 amino acids. V dropped 4 bases and J dropped 4; count of bases not matched to a gene: 9. Written as DNA, the CDR3 is TGTGCCAGCAGCTCCAGACTAGCGGGGAACGCTTACAATGAGCAGTTCTTC. As protein: CASSSRLAGNAYNEQFF.

The chain employs TRBV20-1 and TRBJ2-3; TRBD2 agrees at 12 bases. The CDR3 extends over 17 amino acids. CDR1 and CDR2 from the germline V gene are DFQATT and SNEGSKA (reference sequence). With V trimmed by 6 bases and J by 1 base, 11 bases remained unmatched. CDR3 DNA sequence: TGCAGTGCCACACTAGCGGGAGGTAGGGGCCGCACAGATACGCAGTATTTT. This translates into CSATLAGGRGRTDTQYF.

J is TRBJ1-1 and V is TRBV3-1; unclear D gene. CDR3 size: 13 residues. The germline V gene has CDR1 LGHDT and CDR2 YNNKEL (reference sequence). Trimming left V 6 bases short and J 1 base short, with 9 bases between. Here the CDR3 reads CASRPRENTEAFF. The CDR3 DNA reads as TGTGCCAGCAGACCCAGAGAGAACACTGAAGCTTTCTTT.

The chain recombines TRBV7-9 with TRBJ1-2, with TRBD1 as a possible D gene (6 bases). The CDR3 spans 15 residues. V lost 5 bases, J lost 1 base, and 14 bases lay in between. Germline V gene data show CDR1 as SEHNR and CDR2 as FQNEAQ (reference sequence). CDR3 sequence: CASSISDSVNYGYTF. The DNA for the CDR3 is TGTGCCAGCAGCATATCGGACAGCGTTAACTATGGCTACACCTTC.

CDR3 sequence (DNA): TGCAGTCCCTCGGAACAGTCTACGAGCAGTTACTTC. Its translation: CSPSEQSTSSYF. The chain combines TRBV20-1 with TRBJ2-7; D gene uncertain. The germline gives CDR1 DFQATT, CDR2 SNEGSKA (reference sequence). The CDR3 covers 12 residues. V shed 8 bases and J shed 13 bases, with 24 bases lying between them.

Many counts were recorded for this clonotype. J is TRBJ2-7 and V is TRBV7-9; TRBD2 aligns across 10 bases. This CDR3 comprises 15 residues. CDR1 and CDR2 (germline): SEHNR, FQNEAQ (reference sequence). J was trimmed by 4 bases and V by 4 bases; bases with no gene match: 7. In DNA, the CDR3 is TGTGCCAGCAGCTATTCTGGACTAGCGGTATACGAGCAGTACTTC. As protein: CASSYSGLAVYEQYF.

This clonotype was observed at least ten times. This rearrangement joins TRBV7-9 to TRBJ2-7; D possibly corresponds to TRBD2 (7 bases). Germline-derived CDR1 and CDR2 are SEHNR and FQNEAQ (reference sequence). The CDR3 has 15 residues. V lost 1 base, J lost 2 bases, and 12 bases lay in between. DNA of the CDR3: TGTGCCAGCAGCTTAGGAGGGGGACTAACCTACGAGCAGTACTTC. Protein product: CASSLGGGLTYEQYF.

This clonotype was recorded a few times. The CDR3 nucleotides read TGTGCCAGCAGTTTTGGGGGCCGGTACGAGCAGTACTTC. Residues: CASSFGGRYEQYF. This chain connects TRBV28 to TRBJ2-5; D is possibly TRBD1 (6 bases). The J call is in doubt because the DNA end fits TRBJ2-7 better. CDR1 MDHEN and CDR2 SYDVKM come from the germline V gene. There are 13 residues in the CDR3.

On this clonotype itself: This may come from a read error, since a much larger clone is one base off. This chain joins TRBV20-1 and TRBJ2-1, with TRBD2 as a possible D gene (5 bases). CDR3 length equals 15 residues. The V end lost 2 bases, the J end lost 0 bases, and 11 bases lay between the germline ends. The germline CDR1 and CDR2 sequences are DFQATT and SNEGSKA (reference sequence). CDR3 residues: CSARLGISSYNEQFF. CDR3 bases: TGCAGTGCTAGACTCGGGATAAGCTCCTACAATGAGCAGTTCTTC.

This clonotype has at least ten counts. The chain links TRBV20-1 to TRBJ2-3; D is possibly TRBD1 (5 bases). V lost 3 bases and J 1 base, leaving 11 bases between the germline ends. CDR3 size: 14 residues. Germline V gene data show CDR1 as DFQATT and CDR2 as SNEGSKA (reference sequence). The CDR3 loop is CSASEGRGTDTQYF. In DNA, the CDR3 is TGCAGTGCTAGTGAAGGCAGGGGCACAGATACGCAGTATTTT.

This clonotype was seen ten or more times. The chain recombines TRBV29-1 with TRBJ2-5; no clear D gene. There are 13 residues in the CDR3. The germline V gene encodes CDR1 SQVTM and CDR2 ANQGSEA. Trimming left V 4 bases short and J 5 bases short, with 14 bases between. Written as DNA, the CDR3 is TGCAGCGTTGCTGGCCAGCATGGGGAGACCCAGTACTTC. Protein: CSVAGQHGETQYF.

This clonotype was recorded many times. The chain uses TRBV12-3 or TRBV12-4 and TRBJ2-7; the match to TRBD1 covers 9 bases. The V gene end was trimmed by 1 base and the J gene end by 3 bases; junction bases not matched to a gene: 4. This CDR3 has 15 amino acids. CDR3 residues: CASSLGGTGFYEQYF. CDR3 DNA sequence: TGTGCCAGCAGTTTAGGCGGGACAGGGTTCTACGAGCAGTACTTC.

Worth noting for this clonotype: An end of the junction differs from the germline gene, which may be a read error. The chain is built from TRBV28 and TRBJ2-7; D possibly corresponds to TRBD1 (5 bases). The CDR3 runs to 17 residues. The V gene's germline CDR1 is MDHEN and CDR2 SYDVKM. This CDR3 reads CASHPTKGPIPSYKQYF. The CDR3 DNA sequence: TGTGCCAGCCATCCCACGAAGGGGCCCATACCCTCCTACAAGCAGTACTTC.

A single count supports this clonotype. The CDR3 DNA reads TGCGCCAGCAGCCAGGTTGTAGGGGGGATAGAGACCCAGTACTTC. Its translation is CASSQVVGGIETQYF. This chain connects TRBV4-1 to TRBJ2-5; D may correspond to TRBD1 or TRBD2 (6 bases each). The germline gives CDR1 MGHRA, CDR2 YSYEKL. The CDR3 contains 15 residues. V was clipped by 3 bases and J by 4 bases, with 15 bases between them.

At least ten counts were recorded for this clonotype. The rearrangement joins TRBV20-1 to TRBJ2-1; 13 bases align to TRBD2. The CDR3 runs to 14 residues. In germline, CDR1 is DFQATT, CDR2 SNEGSKA (reference sequence). The CDR3, as DNA: TGCAGCCTAGGACTAGCGGGAGTCTACAATGAGCAGTTCTTC. Its protein product is CSLGLAGVYNEQFF.

A note on this clonotype: At one end the junction does not follow the germline gene, possibly because of a read error. V usage is TRBV12-3 or TRBV12-4 and J usage is TRBJ2-3; D is unclear. The CDR3 extends over 14 amino acids. The CDR3 region is CASSPGEYADAQYF. CDR3 in DNA: TGTGCCAGCAGCCCCGGCGAATACGCAGATGCGCAGTATTTT.

This clonotype was recorded a few times. V is TRBV2 and J is TRBJ2-1, with unresolved D. The CDR3 runs 15 residues. The V end was cut by 2 bases, the J end by 6 bases, with 14 bases between. The germline CDR1 and CDR2 sequences are SNHLY and FYNNEI. CDR3 coding DNA: TGTGCCAGCAGTGAAAGTGGGCTGCTAACCAATGAGCAGTTCTTC. Amino acids: CASSESGLLTNEQFF.

This clonotype was picked up one time. At one end, the junction sequence differs from germline, possibly due to a read error. V gene TRBV28 combines with J gene TRBJ2-5; the match to TRBD2 covers 8 bases. The CDR3 totals 13 residues. Germline values: CDR1 MDHEN, CDR2 SYDVKM. The CDR3 bases are TGTGCCAGCAGCCAAAGCGGGAGAGAGGCCCAGTACTTC. Translated, it gives CASSQSGREAQYF.

Ten or more counts support this clonotype. The rearrangement links TRBV4-1 to TRBJ2-7; 9 nucleotides agree with TRBD1. This CDR3 has 14 amino acids. Germline V gene lookup returns CDR1 MGHRA and CDR2 YSYEKL. The V segment lost 4 bases and the J segment 3 bases; nucleotides outside the gene matches: 4. The CDR3 spells CASSPGTGNYEQYF. The CDR3 nucleotides read TGCGCCAGCAGCCCCGGGACAGGGAACTACGAGCAGTACTTC.

This clonotype was seen ten or more times. The rearrangement joins TRBV6-6 to TRBJ2-7; D is unresolved. Looked up from germline, CDR1 is MNHNY and CDR2 is SVGAGI (reference sequence). V lost 6 bases and J lost 3, with 15 bases in between. The length of the CDR3 is 14 residues. This chain's CDR3 is CASSPSRVVYEQYF. CDR3 coding DNA: TGTGCCAGCAGCCCCTCTAGAGTGGTCTACGAGCAGTACTTC.

CDR3 bases: TGCGCCAGCAGCTTGGATGTAGCGGGAGCTTCTTCCTACGAGCAGTACTTC. Protein sequence: CASSLDVAGASSYEQYF. The chain couples TRBV5-1 to TRBJ2-7; the match to TRBD2 covers 9 bases. The junction had 8 bases not matched to a gene; V was cut back by 0 bases and J by 1 base. The CDR3 runs to 17 residues. Germline CDR1 is SGHRS and CDR2 is YFSETQ.

This clonotype was counted between two and nine times. The chain combines TRBV5-1 with TRBJ1-5, with 8 positions matching TRBD1. Looked up from germline, CDR1 is SGHRS and CDR2 is YFSETQ. CDR3 length: 14 amino acids. V was clipped by 4 bases and J by 0 bases; unmatched bases: 0. This chain's CDR3 is CASSQGASNQPQHF. The CDR3 nucleotides are TGCGCCAGCAGCCAGGGGGCTAGCAATCAGCCCCAGCATTTT.

To note about this clonotype: Since a much larger clone is just one base distant, this may be a read error. The rearrangement links TRBV3-1 to TRBJ2-5; the D gene is possibly TRBD2 (5 bases). V lost 0 bases, J lost 11 bases, and 19 bases lay in between. The CDR3 spans 15 residues. Germline CDR1 is LGHDT and CDR2 is YNNKEL (reference sequence). The CDR3 nucleotides read TGTGCCAGCAGCCAAGAATGGACTGGGTCGTACGGGCAGTACTTC. This gives the protein CASSQEWTGSYGQYF.

This clonotype was seen many times. The chain combines TRBV27 with TRBJ2-1, with 10 bases that match TRBD1. From germline, CDR1 is MNHEY and CDR2 SMNVEV (reference sequence). The ends lost 8 bases at V and 4 bases at J; junction bases unmatched: 8. The CDR3 is 15 residues long. This chain's CDR3 is CASCQRDRGYNEQFF. DNA of the CDR3: TGTGCCAGCTGTCAGAGGGACAGGGGATACAATGAGCAGTTCTTC.

About this clonotype: A much larger clone differs by one base, so this may be a read error. The chain is built from TRBV9 and TRBJ2-1; D is perhaps TRBD2 (5 bases). Per the germline V gene, CDR1 is SGDLS and CDR2 is YYNGEE. Trimming left V 5 bases short and J 8 bases short, with 17 bases between. The CDR3 length is 14 residues. CDR3 nucleotide sequence: TGTGCCAGCAGTGCAGGAGGAAAGCAGGATGAGCAGTTCTTC. It encodes CASSAGGKQDEQFF.

This clonotype appeared many times. The chain recombines TRBV6-1 with TRBJ2-3, with D unclear. This CDR3 has 13 residues. The V gene's germline CDR1 is MNHNS and CDR2 SASEGT. Trimming stripped 6 bases from V and 0 bases from J, with 7 bases between. CDR3 sequence (DNA): TGTGCCAGCAGACAGCAGAGCACAGATACGCAGTATTTT. It yields the protein CASRQQSTDTQYF.